This T cell receptor beta chain was profiled in a study of blood T cell repertoires in COVID-19. Study details: Nucleic acid was either cDNA or gDNA, and it came from T cells, B-cell-depleted T cells, or PBMCs.

The CDR3 sequence is 11 residues long. V trimming: 6 bases; J trimming: 7 bases; junction bases outside the gene matches: 3. In germline, CDR1 is DFQATT, CDR2 SNEGSKA (reference sequence). Original handling: It was from reference gene primer amplification that nucleated cell counts were estimated. The data were produced by immunoSEQ multiplex PCR, yet TCRdb's version contains in-frame clones alone and is incomplete. V and J calls and clone size are given by that table; D and trimming were obtained from the DNA. The sample shows some 100,000 clones, around nine tenths of them seen only once. The gene calls are TRBV20-1 and TRBJ2-1; 7 positions agree with TRBD1. The sample consisted of peripheral blood. The sequence derives from a man aged 70 or older with acute or convalescent COVID-19. The CDR3 nucleotides are TGCAGTGCCTTCAGGGGGAATGAGCAGTTCTTC. Amino acids: CSAFRGNEQFF.